This T cell receptor beta chain is drawn from a study of cytomegalovirus exposure and HLA in healthy donors. Study at large: The approximately 120 validation repertoires were reported in a later analysis to have been generated on the same platform as the approximately 600 first-cohort repertoires. General study points: The classifier reportedly diagnosed cytomegalovirus status with high specificity and sensitivity. Among TCR beta chains, those listed as cytomegalovirus-associated numbered over 150.

Some clones are missing from TCRdb's copy, which holds only in-frame ones; the method was immunoSEQ multiplex PCR. The data hold approximately 120,000 clones, with approximately 89% observed a single time. Of note for this clone: Its antigen is unknown.

The CDR3 has 13 amino acids. V lost 4 bases and J lost 0, with 7 bases in between. Germline V gives CDR1 MDHEN, CDR2 SYDVKM. This rearrangement joins TRBV28 to TRBJ2-7; no clear D gene. The sequenced sample was PBMCs. The sequence came from a woman aged 18-29 years in good health and CMV-seronegative. The CDR3 coding sequence is TGTGCCAGCAGTTCTAGGCCCTCCTACGAGCAGTACTTC. Its translation: CASSSRPSYEQYF.